A selection of T cell receptor beta chains follows, all from one sample in a study. TCRdb reprocessed the RT-PCR reads via MiXCR and lists one record per CDR3 protein. Altogether about 700,000 distinct CDR3 sequences are present, approximately 15% being singletons, with the ten largest covering 3.6%. Sequenced material: memory CD4+ T cells from blood. All receptors come from a female donor in good health, serving as a healthy control. Both conserved end residues are part of each CDR3. The D gene is left open where the match is weak. Size values are once, few and many counts, or a class for expanded clones, and some rows have none.

size | D | J | V | CDR3 | DNA
few | - | TRBJ2-7 | TRBV7-2 | CASSSPGQSMGLSEQYF | TGTGCCAGCAGCTCGCCGGGACAATCCATGGGCCTTAGCGAGCAGTACTTC
many | - | TRBJ1-1 | TRBV6-2/TRBV6-3 | CASSADLYTEAFF | TGTGCCAGCAGTGCCGACCTCTACACTGAAGCTTTCTTT
many | - | TRBJ1-2 | TRBV27 | CASSSGGTVRGYTF | TGTGCCAGCAGTAGCGGGGGTACCGTGCGTGGCTACACCTTC
- | - | TRBJ2-2 | TRBV3-1 | CASSFYASANTGELFF | TGTGCCAGCAGCTTCTACGCTAGCGCTAACACCGGGGAGCTGTTTTTT
- | - | TRBJ2-1 | TRBV9 | CASSVEARDVGQFF | TGTGCCAGCAGCGTAGAGGCTAGGGACGTTGGGCAGTTCTTC
few | TRBD1 | TRBJ1-5 | TRBV12-3/TRBV12-4 | CASSPLGQGNQPQHF | TGTGCCAGCAGCCCCCTGGGACAGGGCAATCAGCCCCAGCATTTT
- | - | TRBJ1-4 | TRBV7-9 | CASSLGRSQTNEKLFF | TGTGCCAGCAGCTTAGGTCGATCGCAGACTAATGAAAAACTGTTTTTT
many | TRBD2 | TRBJ2-5 | TRBV7-2 | CASRRGGNEETQYF | TGTGCCAGCCGACGGGGGGGCAATGAAGAGACCCAGTACTTC
- | TRBD1 | TRBJ1-2 | TRBV6-5 | CASSYRTGFNYGYTF | TGTGCCAGCAGTTACCGGACAGGGTTCAACTATGGCTACACCTTC
many | - | TRBJ2-6 | TRBV4-1 | CASSLSQSSGANVLTF | TGCGCCAGCAGCCTGTCCCAGAGCTCTGGGGCCAACGTCCTGACTTTC
- | - | TRBJ2-1 | TRBV6-5 | CASSFREGNYEQFF | TGTGCCAGCAGTTTTCGGGAAGGGAACTATGAGCAGTTCTTC
- | TRBD2 | TRBJ2-1 | TRBV20-1 | CSASTLAGGLYNEQFF | TGCAGTGCTAGTACGCTAGCGGGAGGGCTTTACAATGAGCAGTTCTTC
- | TRBD1 | TRBJ1-5 | TRBV28 | CAWGTGNQPQHF | TGTGCGTGGGGGACAGGTAATCAGCCCCAGCATTTT
- | - | TRBJ1-6 | TRBV5-6 | CASSLDRLYNSPLHF | TGTGCCAGCAGCTTGGACAGGCTGTATAATTCACCCCTCCACTTT
many | - | TRBJ2-5 | TRBV7-2 | CASSLDMEETQYF | TGTGCCAGCAGCTTGGACATGGAAGAGACCCAGTACTTC
- | - | TRBJ1-5 | TRBV3-1 | CASSQGWGGGNQPQHF | TGTGCCAGCAGCCAGGGCTGGGGGGGGGGCAATCAGCCCCAGCATTTT
many | - | TRBJ2-4 | TRBV29-1 | CSATPNGAKNIQYF | TGCAGCGCTACCCCTAATGGGGCCAAAAACATTCAGTACTTC
many | - | TRBJ2-3 | TRBV5-1 | CASTPGQDTSTDTQYF | TGCGCCAGCACCCCGGGACAAGATACTAGCACAGATACGCAGTATTTT
many | - | TRBJ2-3 | TRBV9 | CASSVGGPWGTDTQYF | TGTGCCAGCAGCGTAGGAGGACCCTGGGGCACAGATACGCAGTATTTT
- | - | TRBJ2-7 | TRBV11-2 | CASSEKTGNLWYEQYF | TGTGCCAGCAGCGAAAAAACAGGGAATTTGTGGTACGAGCAGTACTTC
- | - | TRBJ2-3 | TRBV9 | CASSADSGLTDTQYF | TGTGCCAGCAGCGCCGATTCTGGGCTCACAGATACGCAGTATTTT
- | - | TRBJ1-2 | TRBV6-5 | CASREAPESYGYTF | TGTGCCAGCAGGGAAGCGCCAGAGAGCTATGGCTACACCTTC
few | - | TRBJ1-4 | TRBV7-8 | CASSTGQIEKLFF | TGTGCCAGCAGCACCGGACAGATTGAAAAACTGTTTTTT
- | TRBD1 | TRBJ1-5 | TRBV5-6 | CASSSNLQGDKPQHF | TGTGCCAGCAGCTCGAACCTACAGGGGGACAAGCCCCAGCATTTT
few | - | TRBJ2-2 | TRBV27 | CASSWQRSTGELFF | TGTGCCAGCAGTTGGCAGAGAAGCACCGGGGAGCTGTTTTTT
many | - | TRBJ2-7 | TRBV6-5 | CASSYVRDGAYEQYF | TGTGCCAGCAGTTACGTAAGGGACGGTGCCTACGAGCAGTACTTC
few | TRBD1 | TRBJ1-1 | TRBV20-1 | CSASKLTGVFEAFF | TGCAGTGCTAGCAAACTGACAGGGGTGTTTGAAGCTTTCTTT
many | - | TRBJ1-5 | TRBV10-3 | CAISSSQGNQPQHF | TGTGCCATCAGCTCTTCTCAGGGCAATCAGCCCCAGCATTTT
few | TRBD2 | TRBJ2-3 | TRBV5-1 | CASSFLTGGSTDTQYF | TGCGCCAGCAGCTTTCTTACGGGGGGTAGCACAGATACGCAGTATTTT
few | - | TRBJ2-5 | TRBV19 | CASRSGQQETQYF | TGTGCCAGTAGGAGTGGACAACAAGAGACCCAGTACTTC
- | - | TRBJ2-5 | TRBV6-5 | CASSVDLSETQYF | TGTGCCAGCAGCGTAGATCTCTCGGAGACCCAGTACTTC
few | - | TRBJ2-3 | TRBV7-3 | CASSRGGFTDTQYF | TGTGCCAGCAGCAGGGGGGGGTTCACAGATACGCAGTATTTT
- | TRBD2 | TRBJ2-7 | TRBV28 | CASSALGAGVTHEQYF | TGTGCCAGCAGTGCCCTCGGAGCGGGAGTAACCCACGAGCAGTACTTC